This is a list of T cell receptor beta chains from one sample in a study of control samples from healthy donors and cancer patients. Assay used: immunoSEQ multiplex PCR; TCRdb lists only in-frame clones, some missing. The sample holds 100,000 to 150,000 clones, roughly 87% seen once. Sequencing used blood. These receptors all come from a man in his late teens or twenties in good health. Both conserved end residues are part of each CDR3. Each record gives: D gene, V gene, J gene, clone size, CDR3 DNA, CDR3 protein. D genes are given only for firm matches. Not every row has a clone size; where given, it reads once, few, many or a size class.

d_call: TRBD2; v_call: TRBV5-1; j_call: TRBJ2-1; clone_size: NA; cdr3_nt: TGCGCCAGCAGCAGTGGGACTAGCGGGGTCCCCTACAATGAGCAGTTCTTC; cdr3_aa: CASSSGTSGVPYNEQFF
d_call: NA; v_call: TRBV11-2; j_call: TRBJ2-7; clone_size: NA; cdr3_nt: TGTGCCAGCAGCTTAGTTTCGGCACGGAGGACCGAGCAGTACTTC; cdr3_aa: CASSLVSARRTEQYF
d_call: NA; v_call: TRBV7-8; j_call: TRBJ1-5; clone_size: NA; cdr3_nt: TGTGCCAGCAGCTTCAGGGGAGTGGGGAACGCGTATTTT; cdr3_aa: CASSFRGVGNAYF
d_call: NA; v_call: TRBV5-1; j_call: TRBJ2-6; clone_size: NA; cdr3_nt: TGCGCCAGCAGCTTGGAGGGATCTGGGGCCAACGTCCTGACTTTC; cdr3_aa: CASSLEGSGANVLTF
d_call: NA; v_call: TRBV6-1; j_call: TRBJ2-3; clone_size: NA; cdr3_nt: TGTGCCAGCAGTGATTCAGGGTTCACAGATACGCAGTATTTT; cdr3_aa: CASSDSGFTDTQYF
d_call: TRBD1; v_call: TRBV18; j_call: TRBJ1-5; clone_size: NA; cdr3_nt: TGTGCCAGCTCACCTCGGACAGGGGGCAACAATCAGCCCCAGCATTTT; cdr3_aa: CASSPRTGGNNQPQHF
d_call: NA; v_call: TRBV10-3; j_call: TRBJ1-2; clone_size: few; cdr3_nt: TGTGCCATCAGTGAGATTGATCGTGGGGCAGGGGACGGCTACACCTTC; cdr3_aa: CAISEIDRGAGDGYTF
d_call: NA; v_call: TRBV28; j_call: TRBJ1-2; clone_size: NA; cdr3_nt: TGTGCCAGCCTTGACAGTGGGTATGGCTACACCTTC; cdr3_aa: CASLDSGYGYTF
d_call: NA; v_call: TRBV6-5; j_call: TRBJ2-7; clone_size: NA; cdr3_nt: TGTGCCAGCAGCGCAGCAACCTACGAGCAGTACTTC; cdr3_aa: CASSAATYEQYF
d_call: NA; v_call: TRBV7-2; j_call: TRBJ1-1; clone_size: few; cdr3_nt: TGTGCCAGCAGCAGGATGGGGGCAACTGAAGCTTTCTTT; cdr3_aa: CASSRMGATEAFF
d_call: NA; v_call: TRBV9; j_call: TRBJ2-7; clone_size: few; cdr3_nt: TGTGCCAGCAGCGTAGCGGCCGACCCGCGCTACGAGCAGTACTTC; cdr3_aa: CASSVAADPRYEQYF
d_call: TRBD2; v_call: TRBV3-1/TRBV3-2; j_call: TRBJ2-2; clone_size: NA; cdr3_nt: TGTGCCAGCACCCTGAGTAGGTTGACTAGCGGGAGTCGAACCGGGGAGCTGTTTTTT; cdr3_aa: CASTLSRLTSGSRTGELFF
d_call: TRBD1; v_call: TRBV19; j_call: TRBJ2-3; clone_size: NA; cdr3_nt: TGTGCCAGTAGCCAGGGGGCGACCGGCACAGATACGCAGTATTTT; cdr3_aa: CASSQGATGTDTQYF
d_call: NA; v_call: TRBV2; j_call: TRBJ2-4; clone_size: NA; cdr3_nt: TGTGCCAGCAGTGAAGGGCTGCAACTAGCCAAAAACATTCAGTACTTC; cdr3_aa: CASSEGLQLAKNIQYF
d_call: NA; v_call: TRBV11-2; j_call: TRBJ2-7; clone_size: NA; cdr3_nt: TGTGCCAGCAGCTTAGAGGAGGGGGCGGACTACGAGCAGTACTTC; cdr3_aa: CASSLEEGADYEQYF
d_call: NA; v_call: TRBV6-5; j_call: TRBJ2-4; clone_size: NA; cdr3_nt: TGTGCCAGCAAAGCCACAGGGACCAAAAACATTCAGTACTTC; cdr3_aa: CASKATGTKNIQYF
d_call: NA; v_call: TRBV5-1; j_call: TRBJ1-2; clone_size: NA; cdr3_nt: TGCGCCAGCGGCTTGGACCCTATCTACCCCGATGGCTACACCTTC; cdr3_aa: CASGLDPIYPDGYTF
d_call: TRBD2; v_call: TRBV7-8; j_call: TRBJ2-7; clone_size: NA; cdr3_nt: TGTGCCAGCAGCTTAAATTTAGCGGGCAGCTCCTACGAGCAGTACTTC; cdr3_aa: CASSLNLAGSSYEQYF
d_call: NA; v_call: TRBV6-2/TRBV6-3; j_call: TRBJ2-7; clone_size: NA; cdr3_nt: TGTGCCAGCAGTCGTCCCGGGACGATCCGGATTGCTCCGGGCGAGCAGTACTTC; cdr3_aa: CASSRPGTIRIAPGEQYF
d_call: TRBD1; v_call: TRBV5-1; j_call: TRBJ2-1; clone_size: NA; cdr3_nt: TGCGCCAGCAGCTTGGGGGACAGGGGCGAGCAGTTCTTC; cdr3_aa: CASSLGDRGEQFF
d_call: TRBD2; v_call: TRBV10-3; j_call: TRBJ2-3; clone_size: NA; cdr3_nt: TGTGCCATCACGGGCAGGGAGGGGAGTTCAGATACGCAGTATTTT; cdr3_aa: CAITGREGSSDTQYF
d_call: NA; v_call: TRBV4-3; j_call: TRBJ2-7; clone_size: NA; cdr3_nt: TGCGCCAGCAGTACAGGGGAGGGTACCTACGAGCAGTACTTC; cdr3_aa: CASSTGEGTYEQYF
d_call: TRBD1; v_call: TRBV19; j_call: TRBJ1-5; clone_size: NA; cdr3_nt: TGTGCCAGTAGTATCATACAGGGGGCGAGTAAGCCCCAGCATTTT; cdr3_aa: CASSIIQGASKPQHF
d_call: TRBD2; v_call: TRBV7-2; j_call: TRBJ2-2; clone_size: NA; cdr3_nt: TGTGCCAGCAGCCTCTGGGGTAGCGGGAGTGGGGGGGAGCTGTTTTTT; cdr3_aa: CASSLWGSGSGGELFF
d_call: TRBD2; v_call: TRBV5-5; j_call: TRBJ2-1; clone_size: NA; cdr3_nt: TGTGCCAGCAGCTTGGCCGGGGCGGGAGTGCTCAATGAGCAGTTCTTC; cdr3_aa: CASSLAGAGVLNEQFF
d_call: TRBD1; v_call: TRBV20-1; j_call: TRBJ1-2; clone_size: NA; cdr3_nt: TGCAGTGCTAGGGACAGGCAAGGCTACACCTTC; cdr3_aa: CSARDRQGYTF
d_call: NA; v_call: TRBV30; j_call: TRBJ1-1; clone_size: NA; cdr3_nt: TGTGCCTGGAGTGTCAGAAGCACTGAAGCTTTCTTT; cdr3_aa: CAWSVRSTEAFF
d_call: TRBD2; v_call: TRBV9; j_call: TRBJ2-1; clone_size: NA; cdr3_nt: TGTGCCAGCAGCTCCCCGGGAGGAAAAAGAGGTGATGATGAGCAGTTCTTC; cdr3_aa: CASSSPGGKRGDDEQFF
d_call: TRBD1; v_call: TRBV11-2; j_call: TRBJ2-7; clone_size: NA; cdr3_nt: TGTGCCAGCAGCTTGGGGACAGTCTCCTACGAGCAGTACTTC; cdr3_aa: CASSLGTVSYEQYF
d_call: TRBD1; v_call: TRBV15; j_call: TRBJ1-6; clone_size: NA; cdr3_nt: TGTGCCACCAGCCCCGGGACAGATAATTCACCCCTCCACTTT; cdr3_aa: CATSPGTDNSPLHF
d_call: TRBD1; v_call: TRBV7-2; j_call: TRBJ2-7; clone_size: NA; cdr3_nt: TGTGCCAGCAGCTTCGGGACAGGGTGGGAGCAGTACTTC; cdr3_aa: CASSFGTGWEQYF
d_call: NA; v_call: TRBV19; j_call: TRBJ2-7; clone_size: NA; cdr3_nt: TGTGCCAGTAGTATCCAGGGGGGGTACGAGCAGTACTTC; cdr3_aa: CASSIQGGYEQYF
d_call: NA; v_call: TRBV5-8; j_call: TRBJ2-7; clone_size: NA; cdr3_nt: TGTGCCAGCAGCCCCGGGCTAGCGATTCTCTACGAGCAGTACTTC; cdr3_aa: CASSPGLAILYEQYF
d_call: TRBD2; v_call: TRBV28; j_call: TRBJ2-1; clone_size: NA; cdr3_nt: TGTGCCAGCAGTTCCCGACGTGGGAGCGGGGGGTTCTACAATGAGCAGTTCTTC; cdr3_aa: CASSSRRGSGGFYNEQFF
d_call: NA; v_call: TRBV12-3/TRBV12-4; j_call: TRBJ2-2; clone_size: NA; cdr3_nt: TGTGCCAGCAGTTTCCGGTTCACCGGGGAGCTGTTTTTT; cdr3_aa: CASSFRFTGELFF
d_call: NA; v_call: TRBV15; j_call: TRBJ1-1; clone_size: NA; cdr3_nt: TGTGCCACCAGCACCGACGGCCTGAACACTGAAGCTTTCTTT; cdr3_aa: CATSTDGLNTEAFF
d_call: NA; v_call: TRBV13; j_call: TRBJ2-2; clone_size: once; cdr3_nt: TGTGCCAGCAGCCCCGTACACACCGGGGAGCTGTTTTTT; cdr3_aa: CASSPVHTGELFF
d_call: NA; v_call: TRBV7-2; j_call: TRBJ2-1; clone_size: NA; cdr3_nt: TGTGCCAGCAGCTTTATTAAGGATGAGCAGTTCTTC; cdr3_aa: CASSFIKDEQFF
d_call: NA; v_call: TRBV7-2; j_call: TRBJ2-1; clone_size: NA; cdr3_nt: TGTGCCAGCAGCTTAGCGCGACTCCCCGGGACCTTCAATGAGCAGTTCTTC; cdr3_aa: CASSLARLPGTFNEQFF
d_call: TRBD2; v_call: TRBV11-2; j_call: TRBJ2-7; clone_size: NA; cdr3_nt: TGTGCCAGCAGCTCATGGGGGGGATTGGACTACGAGCAGTACTTC; cdr3_aa: CASSSWGGLDYEQYF
d_call: NA; v_call: TRBV7-3; j_call: TRBJ2-7; clone_size: NA; cdr3_nt: TGTGCCAGCAGCCCACGGACATTCGGTTCCTACGAGCAGTACTTC; cdr3_aa: CASSPRTFGSYEQYF
d_call: NA; v_call: TRBV9; j_call: TRBJ2-3; clone_size: NA; cdr3_nt: TGTGCCAGCAGCGTTCTACCGACAGATACGCAGTATTTT; cdr3_aa: CASSVLPTDTQYF
d_call: TRBD2; v_call: TRBV18; j_call: TRBJ2-7; clone_size: NA; cdr3_nt: TGTGCCAGCTCACCGGGACTAGCTTACGAGCAGTACTTC; cdr3_aa: CASSPGLAYEQYF
d_call: NA; v_call: TRBV6-1; j_call: TRBJ2-1; clone_size: NA; cdr3_nt: TGTGCCAGCAGTGTAACAGGGGTACCGGGAGGGCCGGTAAGTGAGCAGTTCTTC; cdr3_aa: CASSVTGVPGGPVSEQFF
d_call: TRBD2; v_call: TRBV7-2; j_call: TRBJ2-1; clone_size: NA; cdr3_nt: TGTGCCAGCAGCTTAGTCCGTAGCGGGGCGTACAATGAGCAGTTCTTC; cdr3_aa: CASSLVRSGAYNEQFF
d_call: NA; v_call: TRBV27; j_call: TRBJ1-5; clone_size: NA; cdr3_nt: TGTGCCAGCAGTTTGCAGGGATTAAGCAATCAGCCCCAGCATTTT; cdr3_aa: CASSLQGLSNQPQHF
d_call: TRBD2; v_call: TRBV11-2; j_call: TRBJ2-1; clone_size: medium-sized; cdr3_nt: TGTGCCAGCAGCCCCGCTAGCGGACCTTACAATGAGCAGTTCTTC; cdr3_aa: CASSPASGPYNEQFF
d_call: TRBD2; v_call: TRBV13; j_call: TRBJ2-6; clone_size: NA; cdr3_nt: TGTGCCAGCAGCGCGACTAGCGGGAGGGCCTCTGGGGCCAACGTCCTGACTTTC; cdr3_aa: CASSATSGRASGANVLTF